Sequencing of this T cell receptor (beta chain) was carried out in a study of cytomegalovirus exposure and HLA in healthy donors. PCR involved 60 Vbeta and 13 Jbeta primers. Sequenced by immunoSEQ multiplex PCR; TCRdb stores in-frame clones only, minus some. Of some 150,000 clones in the sample, roughly a tenth were seen once. V lost 0 bases, J lost 6 bases, and 7 bases lay in between. The CDR3 has 12 amino acids. Germline V gene sequence: CDR1 SGHDT, CDR2 YYEEEE. The chain links TRBV5-6 to TRBJ2-7; D call uncertain. This clonotype originated in a male donor in good health and CMV-seronegative. Material for sequencing was PBMCs. Here the CDR3 reads CASSLDRVEQYF. The CDR3 DNA is TGTGCCAGCAGCTTGGATCGCGTCGAGCAGTACTTC.